This T cell receptor beta chain was identified during a study of blood T cells in healthy people across ages. The CDR3 length is 13 residues. V shed 5 bases and J shed 5 bases, with 10 bases lying between them. Details on this clonotype: Its target is not known.

Study outcomes and limitations: Donors of long life had a larger count of naive CD4+ cells and greater diversity than aged donors. Diversity estimates drawn from one million T cells were deemed underestimates. Diversity of TCR beta per million T cells declined in a roughly linear way with age.

Next came a second PCR, run for 7 to 11 cycles, which used a sample-barcoded 5' primer along with a J-beta primer mix. Each cDNA molecule was tagged by a template-switch adaptor that had 12 random nucleotides. TCRdb reprocessed the 5' RACE reads with MiXCR, giving one entry per CDR3 protein. The table shows over a million distinct CDR3 sequences, with 40% to 50% occurring only once. The chain combines TRBV12-3 or TRBV12-4 with TRBJ1-5; D remains ambiguous. The sample consisted of blood. This TCR was sampled from a woman in her fifties or sixties in good health. The CDR3 DNA reads TGTGCCAGCAGTGCCCGAGAATATCAGCCCCAGCATTTT. This encodes CASSAREYQPQHF.